This T cell receptor (beta chain) was identified during a study of blood T cells in healthy people across ages. To note about this clonotype: Its antigen is as yet unknown.

Together with a sample-barcoded 5' primer, a J-beta primer mix was included in a second PCR lasting about 6 to 11 cycles. Via MiXCR, TCRdb re-called the 5' RACE reads, giving one row per CDR3 protein. The top ten hold 7.9% of the sample, which has 1.4 million to 1.5 million distinct CDR3 sequences, 35% to 45% seen once. The germline CDR1 and CDR2 sequences are MGHDK and SYGVNS. The CDR3 length is 14 residues. V lost 6 bases to trimming and J lost 6 bases, with 15 bases between them. Study results and caveats: Older individuals had lower TCR beta diversity per million T cells (the decline was roughly linear).

This receptor was taken from a woman aged 18-29 years in good health. Sample: blood. V is TRBV25-1 and J is TRBJ2-1; a possible D gene is TRBD1 (5 bases). CDR3 in amino acids: CASRGRVGSNEQFF. The CDR3 DNA reads as TGTGCCAGCAGGGGGCGAGTGGGTTCCAATGAGCAGTTCTTC.